This entry lists 23 T cell receptor beta chains sequenced from one sample in a study of somatic mutations in cytotoxic T cells in rheumatoid arthritis. Repertoires were generated with immunoSEQ multiplex PCR, while TCRdb's copy carries only in-frame clones and drops some. This table holds around 29,000 clones, roughly four fifths found once. Sequencing input: CD8+ T cells sorted from blood. Source of these receptors: an adult with rheumatoid arthritis.

The gene calls are TRBV7-3 and TRBJ2-1; possibly TRBD1 for D (6 bases). CDR1 and CDR2 (germline): SGHTA, FQGTGA. The V end lost 5 bases, the J end lost 5 bases, and 16 bases lay between the germline ends. CDR3 length: 15 amino acids. As DNA, the CDR3 is TGTGCCAGCAGCCACACAGGAGCAGGGGACAATGAGCAGTTCTTC. Translation: CASSHTGAGDNEQFF.

The gene calls are TRBV7-9 and TRBJ2-7, with D perhaps matching TRBD1 (6 bases). This CDR3 spans 13 amino acids. CDR1 and CDR2 from the germline V gene are SEHNR and FQNEAQ (reference sequence). Trimming pared 5 bases from V and 3 bases from J, leaving 11 bases between. This chain's CDR3 is CASSPLDSYEQYF. The CDR3 DNA is TGTGCCAGCAGCCCTCTGGACAGCTACGAGCAGTACTTC.

In this sample, this clone turned up a few times. The chain couples TRBV4-3 to TRBJ2-2, with TRBD2 identical over 9 bases. The CDR3 has 16 residues. V trimming: 0 bases; J trimming: 3 bases; junction bases outside the gene matches: 2. CDR1 is LGHNA and CDR2 is YSLEER in the germline V gene. DNA for the CDR3: TGCGCCAGCAGCCAAGAGTTAGCGGGGGACACCGGGGAGCTGTTTTTT. Translated: CASSQELAGDTGELFF.

The rearrangement joins TRBV7-6 to TRBJ1-3, with D hard to call. The CDR3 has 15 residues. Trimming stripped 2 bases from V and 0 bases from J, with 8 bases between. Germline lookup yields CDR1 SGHVS and CDR2 FNYEAQ. CDR3 residues: CASSLLALSGNTIYF. CDR3 DNA: TGTGCCAGCAGCTTACTGGCTCTCTCTGGAAACACCATATATTTT. Using reference TRBV7-6 and TRBJ1-3 for the parts outside the CDR3, the full variable domain is GAGVSQSPRYKVTKRGQDVALRCDPISGHVSLYWYRQALGQGPEFLTYFNYEAQQDKSGLPNDRFSAERPEGSISTLTIQRTEQRDSAMYRCASSLLALSGNTIYFGEGSWLTVV.

This clone appeared once. The CDR3 DNA reads as TGTGCCAGCAGTTACGGCGGAATTGAGCAGTTCTTC. This translates into CASSYGGIEQFF. The chain joins TRBV6-5 to TRBJ2-1; D unclear. The germline V and J ends were trimmed by 2 bases and 9 bases, with 8 bases remaining between them. The CDR3 covers 12 residues. Germline CDR1 MNHEY, CDR2 SVGAGI.

V gene TRBV6-5 combines with J gene TRBJ1-2; D gene unclear. Looked up from germline, CDR1 is MNHEY and CDR2 is SVGAGI. V shed 7 bases and J shed 0 bases, with 15 bases lying between them. The CDR3 totals 15 residues. CDR3 loop: CASTIRARSNYGYTF. The CDR3 bases are TGTGCCAGCACCATAAGGGCTAGATCTAACTATGGCTACACCTTC.

The V gene is TRBV10-3, the J gene TRBJ1-3; D gene ambiguous. CDR1 is ENHRY and CDR2 is SYGVKD in the germline V gene. The V gene lost 7 bases and the J gene lost 4 bases, with 11 bases spanning the gap. The CDR3 length is 13 residues. The CDR3, as DNA: TGTGCCATCATCGTCGACCAGGGAAACACCATATATTTT. Translated, it gives CAIIVDQGNTIYF.

The chain uses TRBV14 and TRBJ1-2; 8 nucleotides agree with TRBD1. With V trimmed by 1 base and J by 0 bases, 4 bases remained unmatched. The germline V gene encodes CDR1 SGHDN and CDR2 FVKESK. The CDR3 has 16 residues. The CDR3 bases are TGTGCCAGCAGCCAAGGGGGACAGGCACCTAACTATGGCTACACCTTC. Its protein product is CASSQGGQAPNYGYTF.

CDR3 DNA sequence: TGTGCCAGCGGGCCCCGAACAGGCGCGCACCGCTCTAACTATGGCTACACCTTC. It encodes CASGPRTGAHRSNYGYTF. This rearrangement joins TRBV7-9 to TRBJ1-2; tentatively, D is TRBD1 (5 bases). This CDR3 spans 18 amino acids. The germline gives CDR1 SEHNR, CDR2 FQNEAQ (reference sequence). V gave up 8 bases and J gave up 0 bases, with 25 bases separating them.

The rearrangement links TRBV28 to TRBJ2-7; 10 positions agree with TRBD1. The V gene's germline CDR1 is MDHEN and CDR2 SYDVKM. The trim removed 6 bases at V and 3 bases at J, leaving 8 bases unmatched. The length of the CDR3 is 15 residues. In DNA, the CDR3 is TGTGCCAGCAGAGATCCGGGACAGGGGAGCTACGAGCAGTACTTC. Amino acids: CASRDPGQGSYEQYF.

V gene TRBV30 combines with J gene TRBJ2-2, with 11 bases aligning to TRBD1. The trim removed 6 bases at V and 0 bases at J, leaving 3 bases unmatched. The CDR3 extends over 15 amino acids. CDR1 GTSNPN and CDR2 SVGIG come from the germline V gene (reference sequence). CDR3 protein: CACPGQGANTGELFF. In DNA, the CDR3 is TGTGCCTGCCCGGGACAGGGGGCGAACACCGGGGAGCTGTTTTTT.

J is TRBJ1-1 and V is TRBV19; D gene uncertain. The CDR3 contains 13 residues. V was trimmed by 8 bases and J by 1 base, leaving 11 bases between them. Looked up from germline, CDR1 is LNHDA and CDR2 is SQIVND (reference sequence). This CDR3 reads CASSIKGNTEAFF. The DNA for the CDR3 is TGTGCCAGTTCGATAAAAGGGAACACTGAAGCTTTCTTT.

This chain joins TRBV7-9 and TRBJ2-5; D may match TRBD1 or TRBD2 (6 bases each). This CDR3 spans 14 amino acids. The ends were cut back, 5 bases at V and 5 bases at J, with 15 bases in the middle. Germline loops: CDR1 SEHNR, CDR2 FQNEAQ (reference sequence). CDR3 DNA sequence: TGTGCCAGCAGCCCAGGGGAGGCTAGGGAGACCCAGTACTTC. It yields the protein CASSPGEARETQYF.

V gene TRBV5-1 combines with J gene TRBJ2-7; TRBD2 matches 8 bases. CDR3 length: 15 amino acids. The V segment lost 3 bases and the J segment 3 bases; nucleotides outside the gene matches: 8. Germline V gene sequence: CDR1 SGHRS, CDR2 YFSETQ. The CDR3 is CASSYPGGDDYEQYF. The CDR3 DNA reads TGCGCCAGCAGCTACCCGGGGGGGGATGACTACGAGCAGTACTTC.

The rearrangement links TRBV19 to TRBJ2-1, with TRBD2 identical over 7 bases. Germline-derived CDR1 and CDR2 are LNHDA and SQIVND (reference sequence). V lost 2 bases, J lost 7 bases, and 8 bases stayed unmatched. The CDR3 covers 15 residues. The CDR3 spells CASSIRREVMNEQFF. DNA of the CDR3: TGTGCCAGTAGTATACGCCGGGAGGTAATGAATGAGCAGTTCTTC.

The chain joins TRBV6-5 to TRBJ1-3; D remains unclear. Germline V gene data show CDR1 as MNHEY and CDR2 as SVGAGI. V was pared by 2 bases and J by 4 bases, with 12 bases between. The CDR3 sequence is 15 residues long. The CDR3 is CASSYGAPEGNTIYF. Written as DNA, the CDR3 is TGTGCCAGCAGTTACGGAGCCCCGGAGGGAAACACCATATATTTT.

The CDR3 bases are TGCGCCAGCAGCCCCCAGAGCGGGACCGAGTACGAGCAGTACTTC. Translating it yields CASSPQSGTEYEQYF. This chain joins TRBV4-1 and TRBJ2-7; TRBD2 matches 7 bases. The V gene's germline CDR1 is MGHRA and CDR2 YSYEKL. There are 15 residues in the CDR3. With V trimmed by 4 bases and J by 4 bases, 10 bases remained unmatched.

The DNA for the CDR3 is TGTGCCAGCAGCGCCACCCCCGGGTTAGCCTACAATGAGCAGTTCTTC. It specifies CASSATPGLAYNEQFF. The chain links TRBV7-3 to TRBJ2-1; D unclear. Trimming removed 5 bases from V and 2 bases from J, with 16 bases in between. Germline lookup yields CDR1 SGHTA and CDR2 FQGTGA. The CDR3 runs to 16 residues. The variable domain in full, completed from reference TRBV7-3 and TRBJ2-1, reads GAGVSQTPSNKVTEKGKYVELRCDPISGHTALYWYRQSLGQGPEFLIYFQGTGAADDSGLPNDRFFAVRPEGSVSTLKIQRTERGDSAVYLCASSATPGLAYNEQFFGPGTRLTVL.

The chain carries TRBV27 and TRBJ1-6; TRBD1 agrees at 7 bases. Germline V gene sequence: CDR1 MNHEY, CDR2 SMNVEV (reference sequence). J gave up 5 bases and V 5 bases, and 6 bases lay outside the gene matches. The CDR3 extends over 15 amino acids. CDR3 in amino acids: CASSPVTGDNSPLHF. In DNA, the CDR3 is TGTGCCAGCAGTCCCGTCACAGGGGATAATTCACCCCTCCACTTT.

The rearrangement links TRBV19 to TRBJ1-2, with a possible D match to TRBD1 (5 bases). CDR3 length: 12 amino acids. V was pared by 9 bases and J by 6 bases, with 14 bases between. Germline V gene data show CDR1 as LNHDA and CDR2 as SQIVND (reference sequence). The CDR3 spells CASRWGGDGYTF. The CDR3 region has the DNA TGTGCCAGCCGATGGGGAGGGGATGGCTACACCTTC. Filled out from reference TRBV19 and TRBJ1-2, the complete variable domain reads DGGITQSPKYLFRKEGQNVTLSCEQNLNHDAMYWYRQDPGQGLRLIYYSQIVNDFQKGDIAEGYSVSREKKESFPLTVTSAQKNPTAFYLCASRWGGDGYTFGSGTRLTVV.

The V and J genes are TRBV6-5 and TRBJ2-1, with D unclear. The CDR3 extends over 15 amino acids. Germline V gene data show CDR1 as MNHEY and CDR2 as SVGAGI. V shed 2 bases and J shed 0 bases, with 8 bases lying between them. The CDR3 DNA follows: TGTGCCAGCAGTTACAGTCCACTCTCCTACAATGAGCAGTTCTTC. Translated, it gives CASSYSPLSYNEQFF.

The chain couples TRBV30 to TRBJ1-5, with 9 nucleotides matching TRBD1. CDR3 size: 16 residues. V trimming: 0 bases; J trimming: 5 bases; junction bases outside the gene matches: 8. The germline CDR1 and CDR2 sequences are GTSNPN and SVGIG (reference sequence). Here the CDR3 reads CAWSVGPGTGYQPQHF. As DNA, the CDR3 is TGTGCCTGGAGTGTAGGCCCCGGGACAGGGTATCAGCCCCAGCATTTT.

This chain connects TRBV6-5 to TRBJ2-3; tentative D call: TRBD2 (6 bases). Trimming cost V 6 bases and J 5 bases, with 18 bases left between them. CDR3 size: 15 residues. Germline V gives CDR1 MNHEY, CDR2 SVGAGI. For the CDR3, the DNA is TGTGCCAGCAGAATACGCGGGGCGGGCGGAGATACGCAGTATTTT. It is translated as CASRIRGAGGDTQYF.